This record covers a single T cell receptor beta chain. Participant ages covered about 18 to 89 years across around 25 US areas. Exposed participants encountered a COVID-19 case during the 2 weeks preceding study entry. This sample was included in a study of blood T cell repertoires in COVID-19. Study as a whole: From the United States, Italy and Spain came samples of acute and convalescent COVID-19.

How the authors handled the data: Reference gene primer amplification gave estimated nucleated cell counts. Sequencing used immunoSEQ multiplex PCR; TCRdb keeps in-frame clones, though not all of them. That table is the source of V, J and clone size, and D and trimming were worked out from the DNA. This table has 250,000 to 350,000 clones, roughly 91% appearing once. The sample consisted of PBMCs or T cells enriched from blood (not recorded which). The TCR comes from a woman aged 50 to 60 who had been exposed to COVID-19.

Written as DNA, the CDR3 is TGTGCCAGTAGTGCCGGTCGACCCGGCGGGAACACTGAAGCTTTCTTT. Amino acid sequence: CASSAGRPGGNTEAFF. The gene calls are TRBV19 and TRBJ1-1; no firm D call. The CDR3 runs 16 residues. Trimming stripped 5 bases from V and 1 base from J, with 17 bases between. The germline CDR1 and CDR2 sequences are LNHDA and SQIVND (reference sequence).